This T cell receptor (beta chain) emerged from a study of long-term antiretroviral therapy in people with HIV. The libraries were made with immunoSEQ v3.0 at survey level. Clones were sequenced by immunoSEQ multiplex PCR, and TCRdb holds only the in-frame ones, with some missing. Found here are fewer than 40,000 clones, about nine tenths of them singletons; the top ten hold about 4%. Germline CDR1 LNHDA, CDR2 SQIVND (reference sequence). V lost 5 bases, J lost 5 bases, and 7 bases stayed unmatched. The CDR3 runs 14 residues. The study, taken as a whole, reports: ART-treated samples gained diversity yet remained below transplant donor controls.

About this clone: The antigen remains undetermined.

The cryopreserved samples used held roughly 0.9-10 million PBMC prior to extraction of DNA. The clonotype originates from a woman between 45 and 60 years old with HIV. The sequenced sample was unsorted PBMCs, obtained 1.2 years after starting antiretroviral therapy. The chain is built from TRBV19 and TRBJ2-7, with 9 bases aligning to TRBD1. The CDR3 nucleotides read TGTGCCAGTAGTTATGGACAGGGGCTGGACGAGCAGTACTTC. This codes for CASSYGQGLDEQYF.